What follows is one T cell receptor beta chain and its context. What it binds is not known. This table comes from immunoSEQ multiplex PCR, and its TCRdb copy is limited to in-frame clones, with some not included. The repertoire includes about 4,200 clones, 55% to 80% of them detected once, and over 30% sits in the top ten. This entry is derived from a study of somatic mutations in cytotoxic T cells in rheumatoid arthritis. General study results and limits: For CD8+ T-cell clonality, rheumatoid arthritis patients and age-matched healthy controls did not differ significantly.

This CDR3 contains 15 residues. J lost 5 bases, V lost 4 bases, and 6 bases had no gene match. Per the germline V gene, CDR1 is SNHLY and CDR2 is FYNNEI. This chain connects TRBV2 to TRBJ2-3; 10 bases agree with TRBD2. The sequenced material came from CD8+ T cells sorted from blood. This TCR was sampled from an adult with rheumatoid arthritis. The CDR3 bases are TGTGCCAGCAGTGGGGGGGGACTAGCGTTAGATACGCAGTATTTT. Its protein is CASSGGGLALDTQYF. Full variable domain (remainder filled in from reference TRBV2 and TRBJ2-3): EPEVTQTPSHQVTQMGQEVILRCVPISNHLYFYWYRQILGQKVEFLVSFYNNEISEKSEIFDDQFSVERPDGSNFTLKIRSTKLEDSAMYFCASSGGGLALDTQYFGPGTRLTVL.